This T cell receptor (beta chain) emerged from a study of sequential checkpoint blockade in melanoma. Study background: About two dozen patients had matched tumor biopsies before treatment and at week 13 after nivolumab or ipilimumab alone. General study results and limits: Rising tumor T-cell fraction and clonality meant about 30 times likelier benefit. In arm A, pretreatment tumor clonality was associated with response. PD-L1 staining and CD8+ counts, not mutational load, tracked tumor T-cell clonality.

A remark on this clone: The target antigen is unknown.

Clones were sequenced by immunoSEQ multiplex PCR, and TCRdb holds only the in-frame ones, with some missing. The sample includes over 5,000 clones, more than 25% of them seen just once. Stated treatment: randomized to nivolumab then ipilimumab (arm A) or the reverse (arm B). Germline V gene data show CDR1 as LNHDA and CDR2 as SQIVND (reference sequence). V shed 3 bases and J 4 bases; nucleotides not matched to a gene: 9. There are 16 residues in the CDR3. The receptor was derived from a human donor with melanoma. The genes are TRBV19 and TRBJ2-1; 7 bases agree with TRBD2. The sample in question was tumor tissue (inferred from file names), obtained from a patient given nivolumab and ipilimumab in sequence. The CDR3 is CASSMGGLKVYNEQFF. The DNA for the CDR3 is TGTGCCAGTAGTATGGGAGGGTTGAAGGTATACAATGAGCAGTTCTTC.